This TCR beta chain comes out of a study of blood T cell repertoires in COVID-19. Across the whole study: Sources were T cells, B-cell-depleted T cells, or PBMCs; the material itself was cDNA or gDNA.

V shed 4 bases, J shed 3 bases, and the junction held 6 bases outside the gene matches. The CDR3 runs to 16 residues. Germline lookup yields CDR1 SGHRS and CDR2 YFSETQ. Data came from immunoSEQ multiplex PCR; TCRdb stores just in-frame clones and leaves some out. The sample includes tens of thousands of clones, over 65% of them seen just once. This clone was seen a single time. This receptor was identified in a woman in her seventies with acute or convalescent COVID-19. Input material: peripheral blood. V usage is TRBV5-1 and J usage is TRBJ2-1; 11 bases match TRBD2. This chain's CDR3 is CASSPLAGGLYNEQFF. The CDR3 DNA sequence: TGCGCCAGCAGCCCATTAGCGGGAGGGCTCTACAATGAGCAGTTCTTC.